This T cell receptor (beta chain) was captured in a study of T cell repertoires in cytomegalovirus infection. The overall study: Recently described HLA-C-restricted plus well-studied HLA-B-restricted CMV epitopes were used. In public TCR beta signatures, there were indications of both CMV infection and matching HLA type.

General study results and limits: Summed public TCR beta family frequency identified CMV carriers bearing the relevant HLA. HLA-C-restricted, CMV-specific TCR beta clonotypes were dominant ex vivo.

Using its own MiXCR run on the reads, TCRdb lists one record per CDR3 protein. The sample contains about 740,000 distinct CDR3 sequences, around 35% of which appear only once. Of note for this clonotype: Its antigen is as yet unknown.

The CDR3 loop spans 14 amino acids. The V gene's germline CDR1 is SGHVT and CDR2 SQSDAQ. V was clipped by 7 bases and J by 3 bases; unmatched bases: 6. The sequenced sample was cultured PBMCs, obtained from culture after CMV antigen stimulation. The TCR comes from a human donor in good health (CMV status not recorded). Some clones in this sample may be carry-over from other donors' samples. The chain carries TRBV7-4 and TRBJ2-3, with 8 bases lining up with TRBD2. The CDR3 region has the DNA TGTGCCAGCATTGAGGAGCGGGGGACAGATACGCAGTATTTT. Translated: CASIEERGTDTQYF.